These T cell receptor beta chains were read from a single sample in a study of monozygotic twins with inflammatory bowel disease. From its re-call of the 5' RACE reads, TCRdb lists each CDR3 protein once, without DNA. Here the sample table reports fewer than 550,000 distinct CDR3 sequences. Sample: blood. The receptors here all came from a human donor with ulcerative colitis or Crohn's disease, or a healthy co-twin of an affected twin (not recorded which). Both conserved end residues are part of each CDR3. Fields, in order: V gene, J gene, CDR3 protein.

v_call: TRBV28
j_call: TRBJ1-5
cdr3_aa: CASSLLQVRNQPQHF

v_call: TRBV6-5
j_call: TRBJ1-2
cdr3_aa: CASSYDSNYGYTF

v_call: TRBV20-1
j_call: TRBJ2-3
cdr3_aa: CSAKAGVMSTDTQYF

v_call: TRBV12-3/TRBV12-4
j_call: TRBJ2-5
cdr3_aa: CASSFAAGGPIETQYF

v_call: TRBV12-3/TRBV12-4
j_call: TRBJ2-7
cdr3_aa: CASSLAGLTNEQYF

v_call: TRBV2
j_call: TRBJ2-3
cdr3_aa: CASSRQKTSTDTQYF

v_call: TRBV5-1
j_call: TRBJ2-3
cdr3_aa: CASSLVGGATDTQYF

v_call: TRBV28
j_call: TRBJ1-3
cdr3_aa: CASSRDSLTSGNTIYF

v_call: TRBV28
j_call: TRBJ1-5
cdr3_aa: CASSLIRNQPQHF

v_call: TRBV10-3
j_call: TRBJ1-1
cdr3_aa: CAITGGDTEAFF

v_call: TRBV5-4
j_call: TRBJ2-7
cdr3_aa: CASSPSAGQFSYEQYF

v_call: TRBV5-1
j_call: TRBJ1-5
cdr3_aa: CASSLRGGWIQPQHF

v_call: TRBV7-9
j_call: TRBJ1-3
cdr3_aa: CASLGAETALNTIYF

v_call: TRBV5-1
j_call: TRBJ1-1
cdr3_aa: CASSLGDANTEAFF

v_call: TRBV6-2/TRBV6-3
j_call: TRBJ2-2
cdr3_aa: CASSRTGTGIRSSGSGELFF

v_call: TRBV7-2
j_call: TRBJ2-2
cdr3_aa: CASAIGGELFF

v_call: TRBV7-2
j_call: TRBJ2-1
cdr3_aa: CASGLAGHNEQFF

v_call: TRBV29-1
j_call: TRBJ2-1
cdr3_aa: CSVAPRGTNEQFF

v_call: TRBV20-1
j_call: TRBJ1-6
cdr3_aa: CSVSGRSYNSPLHF

v_call: TRBV14
j_call: TRBJ2-5
cdr3_aa: CASSRGLAGVMGQETQYF

v_call: TRBV5-1
j_call: TRBJ2-1
cdr3_aa: CASSATGAAYNEQFF

v_call: TRBV14
j_call: TRBJ2-7
cdr3_aa: CASSLGRLNSGTPSYEQYF

v_call: TRBV20-1
j_call: TRBJ2-3
cdr3_aa: CSARDRTGTDTQYF

v_call: TRBV28
j_call: TRBJ2-7
cdr3_aa: CASSLNGRAEQYF

v_call: TRBV10-3
j_call: TRBJ1-5
cdr3_aa: CAISASSNQPQHF

v_call: TRBV7-2
j_call: TRBJ1-5
cdr3_aa: CASSSKGSSNQPQHF

v_call: TRBV19
j_call: TRBJ1-5
cdr3_aa: CASSQGVIQPQHF

v_call: TRBV18
j_call: TRBJ2-1
cdr3_aa: CASSPVASSYNEQFF